This is a list of T cell receptor beta chains from one sample in a study of shared clonotypes between healthy human individuals. Data came from immunoSEQ multiplex PCR; TCRdb stores just in-frame clones and leaves some out. The table lists approximately 1.5 million clones, about 98.5% of them singletons. Sample: naive CD4+ T cells sorted from blood. The receptors derive from a man under 40 in good health. The CDR3 runs from the conserved cysteine through the conserved F or W. A D gene is named only where the DNA matches it firmly.

length | V | D | CDR3
13 | TRBV10-3 | TRBD1 | CAISGQGNQPQHF
18 | TRBV5-4 | - | CASSQGTLRPSSYNEQFF
17 | TRBV19 | - | CASSIKSGEVGNQPQHF
14 | TRBV10-2 | TRBD2 | CASSESGGSETQYF
14 | TRBV28 | TRBD1 | CASSPGQSSYEQYF
19 | TRBV5-6 | TRBD2 | CASSIGLAGGPKSVDTQYF
17 | TRBV5-5 | TRBD1 | CASSSKIVGTGGNEQFF
18 | TRBV7-8 | - | CASSAPGDTFPGNYGYTF
16 | TRBV5-5 | TRBD1 | CASSQTTGASGNTIYF
14 | TRBV4-3 | TRBD1 | CASDRGQGGTEAFF
16 | TRBV18 | - | CASSPLRGLESYEQYF
16 | TRBV18 | TRBD2 | CASSPLLAGGKETQYF
16 | TRBV5-6 | TRBD1 | CASSSVKGQANEKLFF
14 | TRBV5-1 | - | CASSFGVDSYEQYF
15 | TRBV18 | - | CASSRGPVSNQPQHF
20 | TRBV7-6 | TRBD2 | CASSLQGLAGAGTKRGEQYF
14 | TRBV11-2 | TRBD1 | CASSRTGGNQPQHF
17 | TRBV9 | TRBD1 | CASSGRDRGTWTGELFF
15 | TRBV2 | TRBD2 | CASTSLAGAYNEQFF
12 | TRBV2 | - | CASSLSVGREYF
15 | TRBV11-2 | TRBD1 | CASSYRQGSSEKLFF
16 | TRBV11-2 | TRBD1 | CASSFIGTGRTYGYTF
14 | TRBV4-3 | TRBD1 | CASSRDRGLTEAFF
12 | TRBV29-1 | - | CSVEARGREQYF
15 | TRBV4-3 | - | CASSRERGSNYGYTF
18 | TRBV10-1 | TRBD1 | CASSGGTGGHLSKNIQYF
11 | TRBV6-1 | - | CASKGTTEQYF
13 | TRBV9 | - | CASSVVGANVLTF
16 | TRBV7-6 | - | CASSLQGLSSYNEQFF
14 | TRBV18 | - | CASSPTRGTDTQYF
17 | TRBV7-9 | TRBD2 | CASSSTGTSGVTYEQYF
15 | TRBV6-5 | - | CASSSRQGLGQPQHF
12 | TRBV2 | TRBD1 | CASTSRGPEAFF
15 | TRBV18 | - | CASSSLTGIQETQYF
13 | TRBV9 | - | CASSVDESNIQYF
13 | TRBV25-1 | - | CASTQMGKTEAFF
15 | TRBV10-3 | - | CAISERGREFETQYF
14 | TRBV6-1 | - | CATDRGATNEKLFF
15 | TRBV18 | TRBD1 | CASSPTGGASDTQYF
16 | TRBV7-3 | - | CASSLTRGASTDTQYF
15 | TRBV7-9 | - | CASSARTAASYEQYF
11 | TRBV6-1 | - | CASSEFQPQHF
17 | TRBV30 | - | CAWSLMVYSLNTGELFF
14 | TRBV2 | - | CASSDVASTDTQYF
13 | TRBV7-2 | - | CAGGVGDYNEQFF
13 | TRBV4-3 | - | CASSQDRRDTQYF
15 | TRBV19 | TRBD2 | CASSSSGSTADTQYF
11 | TRBV28 | - | CASIGADTQYF
16 | TRBV7-3 | - | CASSLKPPLSGNTIYF
13 | TRBV29-1 | - | CSVATGGGNIQYF
17 | TRBV5-4 | - | CASNSGGPAISGNTIYF
15 | TRBV19 | TRBD2 | CASRTGTSGNNEQFF